Following are 32 T cell receptor beta chains from one sample sequenced in a study of blood T cell repertoires in COVID-19. TCRdb's table, derived via immunoSEQ multiplex PCR, lists solely in-frame clones and lacks some. The sample holds 350,000 or so clones, about nine tenths seen once. Sequenced: peripheral blood. The receptors come from a young woman with COVID-19, enrolled during active disease.

The chain recombines TRBV5-1 with TRBJ1-1; 10 positions match TRBD1. V shed 7 bases, J shed 5 bases, and the junction held 11 bases outside the gene matches. This CDR3 region has 15 residues. Germline V gives CDR1 SGHRS, CDR2 YFSETQ. CDR3 sequence reads: CASRLTGGGGTEAFF. The DNA of the CDR3 is TGCGCCAGCCGATTGACAGGGGGCGGAGGTACTGAAGCTTTCTTT.

The chain recombines TRBV7-9 with TRBJ2-2, with D possibly matching TRBD1 (6 bases). The CDR3 totals 15 residues. Germline assignment: CDR1 SEHNR and CDR2 FQNEAQ (reference sequence). Trimming pared 4 bases from V and 4 bases from J, leaving 13 bases between. The chain's CDR3 is CASSSRGSGTGELFF. The CDR3 bases are TGTGCCAGCAGCTCCAGGGGTTCGGGCACCGGGGAGCTGTTTTTT.

The chain joins TRBV21-1 to TRBJ2-7; the table names TRBD2, a call not compared with the DNA. TRBV21-1 is a listed pseudogene. The CDR3 runs 15 residues. The CDR3 is CASSRDGSGGYEQYV. The CDR3 DNA reads as TGTGCCAGCAGCAGGGACGGCAGCGGGGGCTACGAGCAGTACGTC.

This chain joins TRBV5-6 and TRBJ2-1; D not certain. Per germline, CDR1 SGHDT and CDR2 YYEEEE. CDR3 size: 14 residues. Trimming shortened V by 0 bases and J by 10 bases, and 14 bases separated the two germline ends. This CDR3 reads CASSLAGYGFEQFF. The CDR3 region has the DNA TGTGCCAGCAGCTTGGCCGGGTATGGGTTCGAGCAGTTCTTC.

The chain combines TRBV3-1 (or the pseudogene TRBV3-2) with TRBJ1-2, with a tentative D call TRBD1 (6 bases). CDR1 and CDR2 (germline): LGHDT, YNNKEL (reference sequence). The ends were cut back, 0 bases at V and 4 bases at J, with 9 bases in the middle. This CDR3 spans 14 amino acids. The CDR3 nucleotides are TGTGCCAGCAGCCAAGATGAAGGGGGCTATGGCTACACCTTC. This encodes CASSQDEGGYGYTF.

This chain links TRBV28 with TRBJ2-5; 7 nucleotides match TRBD2. V lost 3 bases and J lost 0; bases outside the gene matches: 4. CDR3 length: 15 amino acids. Germline V gene data show CDR1 as MDHEN and CDR2 as SYDVKM. The CDR3 loop is CASSFGGGYQETQYF. CDR3 DNA sequence: TGTGCCAGCAGTTTTGGGGGGGGATACCAAGAGACCCAGTACTTC.

The chain couples TRBV19 to TRBJ2-1, with TRBD2 identical over 8 bases. Germline V lookup: CDR1 LNHDA, CDR2 SQIVND (reference sequence). The CDR3 is 15 residues long. V lost 3 bases to trimming and J lost 5 bases; unmatched junction nucleotides: 6. The CDR3 coding sequence is TGTGCCAGTAGTATCGGGGGGGCCAGGAACAATGAGCAGTTCTTC. Its translation is CASSIGGARNNEQFF.

The chain combines TRBV4-1 with TRBJ1-5; no reliable D call. Germline-derived CDR1 and CDR2 are MGHRA and YSYEKL. The V gene lost 2 bases and the J gene lost 9 bases, with 11 bases spanning the gap. The CDR3 has 13 amino acids. CDR3 bases: TGCGCCAGCAGCCAACCGGGAGACCGGCCCCAGCATTTT. Amino acids: CASSQPGDRPQHF.

V gene TRBV6-6 combines with J gene TRBJ1-5; D is undetermined. Germline V CDR1 and CDR2: MNHNY, SVGAGI (reference sequence). The CDR3 consists of 15 residues. Trimming took 8 bases from V and 0 from J, leaving 14 bases between them. The CDR3 is CASEEELYSNQPQHF. The CDR3 region has the DNA TGTGCCAGCGAAGAAGAACTTTATAGCAATCAGCCCCAGCATTTT.

The V call is TRBV5-1, the J call TRBJ1-2; D might be TRBD1 (6 bases). The CDR3 loop spans 15 amino acids. In germline, CDR1 is SGHRS, CDR2 YFSETQ. V was shortened by 0 bases and J by 7 bases, with 16 bases between the two germline ends. CDR3 nucleotide sequence: TGCGCCAGCAGCTTGGAGCAGGGGTTAAGTAGTGGCTACACCTTC. Its translation: CASSLEQGLSSGYTF.

This clone was seen only once. The chain links TRBV6-6 to TRBJ1-5, with D perhaps matching TRBD1 (5 bases). Deletions cut 5 bases from V and 4 bases from J, with 12 bases between. The CDR3 consists of 14 residues. Germline CDR1 MNHNY, CDR2 SVGAGI (reference sequence). In DNA, the CDR3 is TGTGCCAGCAGTCAGTCGACAGCAAATCAGCCCCAGCATTTT. The encoded protein is CASSQSTANQPQHF.

This chain links TRBV5-6 with TRBJ1-2; 8 bases match TRBD1. This CDR3 region has 13 residues. The trim removed 2 bases at V and 7 bases at J, leaving 4 bases unmatched. The germline gives CDR1 SGHDT, CDR2 YYEEEE. This CDR3 reads CASSFGTGRGYTF. The CDR3 region has the DNA TGTGCCAGCAGCTTTGGGACAGGCCGTGGCTACACCTTC.

The genes are TRBV7-9 and TRBJ1-1; D remains ambiguous. With 6 bases removed from V and 1 base from J, the gap between germline ends came to 9 bases. The CDR3 has 13 residues. The germline CDR1 and CDR2 sequences are SEHNR and FQNEAQ (reference sequence). CDR3 DNA sequence: TGTGCCAGCAGAACAGAGGGGAACACTGAAGCTTTCTTT. Residues: CASRTEGNTEAFF.

The chain has TRBV5-1 and TRBJ1-1, with D unresolved. CDR1 is SGHRS and CDR2 is YFSETQ in the germline V gene. The CDR3 is 13 amino acids. Trimming stripped 1 base from V and 0 bases from J, with 4 bases between. CDR3 DNA sequence: TGCGCCAGCAGCTTGTACTTGAACACTGAAGCTTTCTTT. Protein sequence: CASSLYLNTEAFF.

The rearrangement links TRBV4-1 to TRBJ1-2; maybe TRBD1 (5 bases). V shed 1 base and J shed 4 bases, with 16 bases lying between them. This CDR3 has 16 amino acids. Germline values: CDR1 MGHRA, CDR2 YSYEKL. CDR3 in DNA: TGCGCCAGCAGCCAAGTGGGGGGTTATTATGGCTATGGCTACACCTTC. Its protein is CASSQVGGYYGYGYTF.

The V and J genes are TRBV9 and TRBJ1-1; D is possibly TRBD1 (6 bases). This CDR3 region has 15 residues. CDR1 is SGDLS and CDR2 is YYNGEE in the germline V gene. Deletions cut 4 bases from V and 3 bases from J, with 16 bases between. Here the CDR3 reads CASSPKQGGHTEAFF. The CDR3 nucleotides are TGTGCCAGCAGCCCTAAACAGGGTGGGCACACTGAAGCTTTCTTT.

V usage is TRBV5-4 and J usage is TRBJ1-4; 11 bases align to TRBD1. V dropped 0 bases and J dropped 10; count of bases not matched to a gene: 5. Germline V gives CDR1 SGHNT, CDR2 YYREEE (reference sequence). This CDR3 is built from 15 residues. The CDR3 nucleotides are TGTGCCAGCAGCTTGGCTGGACAGGGGGCGGGAAAACTGTTTTTT. It encodes CASSLAGQGAGKLFF.

The chain combines TRBV19 with TRBJ2-3; TRBD1 is a possible D gene (6 bases). Trimming took off 8 bases at V and 1 base at J, with 19 bases between the two ends. The CDR3 runs 16 residues. Germline CDR1 reads LNHDA; CDR2 reads SQIVND (reference sequence). CDR3 coding DNA: TGTGCCAGTCGTCTCAGGGGAAATTCTGGCACAGATACGCAGTATTTT. Its protein is CASRLRGNSGTDTQYF.

The chain employs TRBV5-1 and TRBJ1-1, with a weak D call TRBD1 (6 bases). The CDR3 runs to 12 residues. The V and J ends lost 4 bases and 3 bases respectively, with 7 bases between them. CDR1 and CDR2 (germline): SGHRS, YFSETQ. As DNA, the CDR3 is TGCGCCAGCAGCGACAGGTACACTGAAGCTTTCTTT. Protein product: CASSDRYTEAFF.

This clone turned up a few times. V usage is TRBV7-9 and J usage is TRBJ2-2; maybe TRBD2 (5 bases). The CDR3 contains 15 residues. V was shortened by 2 bases and J by 6 bases, with 13 bases between the two germline ends. Germline assignment: CDR1 SEHNR and CDR2 FQNEAQ (reference sequence). The CDR3 is CASSLRTGTPGELFF. In nucleotides, the CDR3 is TGTGCCAGCAGCTTACGGACGGGAACACCCGGGGAGCTGTTTTTT.

DNA for the CDR3: TGTGCCAGCAGCTTAATCTCGGGGGGGACGAACACCGGGGAGCTGTTTTTT. Its translation: CASSLISGGTNTGELFF. The V call is TRBV11-2, the J call TRBJ2-2, with 8 bases aligning to TRBD2. Germline CDR1 SGHAT, CDR2 FQNNGV. V lost 2 bases to trimming and J lost 0 bases; unmatched junction nucleotides: 5. The CDR3 spans 17 residues.

The chain has TRBV2 and TRBJ2-7; maybe TRBD1 (6 bases). Germline V gives CDR1 SNHLY, CDR2 FYNNEI. Trimming shortened V by 6 bases and J by 3 bases, and 15 bases separated the two germline ends. The CDR3 contains 14 residues. The CDR3 sequence: CASRRQDNFYEQYF. For the CDR3, the DNA is TGTGCCAGCAGGAGACAGGATAATTTCTACGAGCAGTACTTC. Full variable domain (missing parts from reference TRBV2 and TRBJ2-7): EPEVTQTPSHQVTQMGQEVILRCVPISNHLYFYWYRQILGQKVEFLVSFYNNEISEKSEIFDDQFSVERPDGSNFTLKIRSTKLEDSAMYFCASRRQDNFYEQYFGPGTRLTVT.

The rearrangement joins TRBV11-1 to TRBJ1-6, with no clear D. The CDR3 covers 13 residues. The germline V gene has CDR1 SGHAT and CDR2 FQDESV (reference sequence). Trimming cost V 3 bases and J 8 bases, with 8 bases left between them. The CDR3 region has the DNA TGTGCCAGCAGCTTTAACGCGGATTCACCCCTCCACTTT. Translated: CASSFNADSPLHF.

The genes are TRBV12-3 or TRBV12-4 and TRBJ1-1; the D is unclear. The CDR3 is 10 amino acids. Deletions cut 8 bases from V and 7 bases from J, with 8 bases between. The CDR3, as DNA: TGTGCCAGCCGCGGTCGTGAAGCTTTCTTT. Translation gives CASRGREAFF.

Of note for this clone: This specimen includes other DNA sequences encoding the same CDR3. The V gene is TRBV9, the J gene TRBJ1-4, with 8 bases lining up with TRBD1. V gave up 0 bases and J gave up 7 bases; unmatched junction bases: 2. This CDR3 has 14 amino acids. Germline CDR1 is SGDLS and CDR2 is YYNGEE. The CDR3 nucleotides are TGTGCCAGCAGCGTAGGGACAGGGAGTGAAAAACTGTTTTTT. This sequence encodes CASSVGTGSEKLFF.

The chain employs TRBV27 and TRBJ1-1; D not certain. The CDR3 covers 11 residues. Germline CDR1 is MNHEY and CDR2 is SMNVEV (reference sequence). V was shortened by 6 bases and J by 2 bases, with 4 bases between the two germline ends. CDR3 residues: CASSHNTEAFF. CDR3 DNA sequence: TGTGCCAGCAGCCATAACACTGAAGCTTTCTTT.

The rearrangement links TRBV12-3 or TRBV12-4 to TRBJ1-1; tentative D call: TRBD1 (6 bases). The CDR3 runs 13 residues. V was cut by 8 bases and J by 5 bases, with 15 bases left in between. CDR3 region: CASLRQVWTEAFF. The DNA of the CDR3 is TGTGCCAGCCTTAGACAGGTGTGGACTGAAGCTTTCTTT.

This clone has a single count. The rearrangement uses TRBV19 and TRBJ1-6; possibly TRBD1 for D (5 bases). V lost 4 bases and J 10 bases, leaving 14 bases between the germline ends. Germline V gene lookup returns CDR1 LNHDA and CDR2 SQIVND (reference sequence). This CDR3 contains 14 residues. CDR3 loop: CASSNPQAPSPLHF. The CDR3 DNA sequence: TGTGCCAGTAGTAACCCACAGGCCCCCTCACCCCTCCACTTT.

The rearrangement joins TRBV2 to TRBJ2-7, with 7 positions matching TRBD1. This CDR3 is built from 14 residues. The V gene's germline CDR1 is SNHLY and CDR2 FYNNEI. J was trimmed by 7 bases and V by 5 bases; bases with no gene match: 11. CDR3 DNA sequence: TGTGCCAGCAGTCTTAACCACAGGGGCCAAGAGCAGTACGTC. As protein: CASSLNHRGQEQYV.

This clone was picked up a small number of times. One junction end disagrees with the germline gene, perhaps due to a read error. V usage is TRBV28 and J usage is TRBJ1-5; 7 bases are shared with TRBD1. In germline, CDR1 is MDHEN, CDR2 SYDVKM. The CDR3 consists of 14 residues. The CDR3 loop reads CASGLGQRNQPQHF. The CDR3 bases are TGTGCCAGCGGTTTGGGACAGCGCAATCAGCCCCAGCATTTT.

The chain has TRBV6-5 and TRBJ1-3; D is unresolved. V lost 6 bases and J 0 bases, leaving 12 bases between the germline ends. The germline V gene encodes CDR1 MNHEY and CDR2 SVGAGI. CDR3 length equals 15 residues. The CDR3 DNA sequence: TGTGCCAGCAGCCAAACAGTGTTCTCTGGAAACACCATATATTTT. Translated, it gives CASSQTVFSGNTIYF.

The chain is built from TRBV4-2 and TRBJ1-2, with 9 bases that match TRBD1. The CDR3 has 15 amino acids. CDR1 LGHNA and CDR2 YNFKEQ come from the germline V gene. After removal of 1 base from V and 6 bases from J, the junction contained 6 bases not matched to a gene. CDR3: CASSQVLRQGDGYTF. In nucleotides, the CDR3 is TGTGCCAGCAGCCAAGTTCTTAGACAGGGGGATGGCTACACCTTC.